This T cell receptor beta chain was recorded in a study of T-cell memory formation after mild COVID-19. In regard to this clonotype: Germline and junction disagree at one end, which may indicate a read error.

TCRdb reanalysed the 5' RACE reads using MiXCR and keeps one entry per CDR3 protein. The sample comprises 270,000 or so distinct CDR3 sequences, 18% of which are singletons, and 20% to 25% rests with the top ten. This CDR3 is 12 amino acids long. CDR1 and CDR2 from the germline V gene are SGHTA and FQGNSA. This chain connects TRBV7-2 to TRBJ2-4; 8 bases align to TRBD1. The sequence was obtained from a man in his late teens or twenties who had mild COVID-19 (a few samples of this study predate the infection). Cell type and time point are not known. Sequenced input: PBMCs or a T cell subset sorted from them (not recorded which). DNA of the CDR3: TGTGCCAGCAGCGAAGGACAGGGAAGTCTTGACTTC. Amino acid sequence: CASSEGQGSLDF.